The clone carrying this T cell receptor beta chain was detected many times. Its antigen is undetermined. This entry is derived from a study of CD8 T cells in ankylosing spondylitis. Findings and limits, study-wide: A TCR beta motif of under ten highly homologous variants seemed to mark ankylosing spondylitis blood. A number of the motif variants had already been described in reactive arthritis synovial fluid and blood. There was reportedly significant enrichment of clones that were disease-linked in matched ankylosing spondylitis synovial fluid.

The ends were cut back, 5 bases at V and 4 bases at J, with 11 bases in the middle. The germline V gene has CDR1 MNHNS and CDR2 SASEGT. This CDR3 contains 13 residues. A quantitative 5'-RACE method, one with molecular barcodes, was used to make TCR beta libraries. MiXCR was run by TCRdb on the 5' RACE reads, yielding one entry per CDR3 protein. The repertoire has fewer than 550,000 distinct CDR3 sequences, approximately 5.3% of them found once; the top ten carry around 3.6%. The chain combines TRBV6-1 with TRBJ1-1, with D maybe TRBD1 (5 bases). Sequenced: blood, either unsorted or a sorted T cell fraction (not recorded which). This sequence was found in a male donor with ankylosing spondylitis. CDR3 in DNA: TGTGCCAGCAGTCAACGACAGAGCACTGAAGCTTTCTTT. Its protein is CASSQRQSTEAFF.